This T cell receptor beta chain was documented in a study of cytotoxic CD8 clonotypes in ibrutinib-treated CLL. Study-wide context: An average of around 260,000 productive templates and 80,000 to 95,000 productive rearrangements was obtained per sample. Points from the study as a whole: Clonality went up at the time of ibrutinib response, stayed stable in sustained remission, and later dropped back toward its baseline level at progression.

This CDR3 is built from 17 residues. CDR1 and CDR2 (germline): MGHRA, YSYEKL. Trimming removed 1 base at V and 2 bases at J, with 12 bases between. Comment on this clone: Its antigen remains unknown.

Here immunoSEQ multiplex PCR was the method, and the copy in TCRdb shows in-frame clones only, minus some. The sample has approximately 130,000 clones, 80% to 90% seen once. V gene TRBV4-1 combines with J gene TRBJ2-6, with D perhaps matching TRBD1 (6 bases). The clonotype comes from a human donor with chronic lymphocytic leukemia. The sample consisted of PBMCs, taken after 24 months of ibrutinib treatment. This CDR3 reads CASSQGGGRTGANVLTF. The CDR3 nucleotides read TGCGCCAGCAGCCAAGGAGGGGGAAGGACTGGGGCCAACGTCCTGACTTTC.